The 24 T cell receptor beta chains below were found in one sample sequenced in a study of siplizumab effects on memory and regulatory T cells. Assay used: immunoSEQ multiplex PCR; TCRdb lists only in-frame clones, some missing. The sample holds about 18,000 clones; over 45% are singletons and the top ten take roughly 5.3%. The authors kept the mixed lymphocyte reaction cells in coculture at 37°C for about 6 days. Antigens of these TCRs are unknown. The specimen was CFSE-low (dividing) CD4+ T cells sorted from an allogeneic mixed lymphocyte reaction. Source of these receptors: a human donor in good health; the cells came from an allogeneic mixed lymphocyte reaction.

The V and J genes are TRBV4-1 and TRBJ2-1; maybe TRBD1 (5 bases). Trimming took off 3 bases at V and 8 bases at J, with 14 bases between the two ends. This CDR3 contains 14 residues. Per germline, CDR1 MGHRA and CDR2 YSYEKL. Written as DNA, the CDR3 is TGCGCCAGCAGCCATACGACAGTTTTGGATGAGCAGTTCTTC. Amino acids: CASSHTTVLDEQFF.

The CDR3 DNA reads TGTGCCATCGGGGGCGTGGATGAAAAACTGTTTTTT. This sequence encodes CAIGGVDEKLFF. The chain combines TRBV10-3 with TRBJ1-4; a weak D match, TRBD1 (6 bases). V was shortened by 8 bases and J by 6 bases, with 10 bases between the two germline ends. CDR1 and CDR2 from the germline V gene are ENHRY and SYGVKD. The CDR3 spans 12 residues.

The chain links TRBV6-5 to TRBJ1-3; the D is unclear. Germline CDR1 MNHEY, CDR2 SVGAGI. V was shortened by 0 bases and J by 0 bases, with 9 bases between the two germline ends. The CDR3 consists of 16 residues. Written as DNA, the CDR3 is TGTGCCAGCAGTTACTCGAATGGGTTCTCTGGAAACACCATATATTTT. Translated: CASSYSNGFSGNTIYF.

About this clone: Other DNA sequences from this sample encode an identical CDR3 as well. The CDR3 DNA sequence: TGTGCCAGCAGACTTACAGAGACCCAGTACTTC. It is translated as CASRLTETQYF. The V call is TRBV7-2, the J call TRBJ2-5; no definite D call. The germline V gene has CDR1 SGHTA and CDR2 FQGNSA. Trimming removed 6 bases at V and 4 bases at J, with 6 bases between. CDR3 length: 11 amino acids.

V usage is TRBV5-1 and J usage is TRBJ2-3, with 7 positions matching TRBD2. The V gene end was trimmed by 4 bases and the J gene end by 6 bases; junction bases not matched to a gene: 5. This CDR3 has 13 residues. Germline V gives CDR1 SGHRS, CDR2 YFSETQ. The CDR3 DNA follows: TGCGCCAGCAGCACAACTAGCGTGGATACGCAGTATTTT. It translates to CASSTTSVDTQYF.

As to this clone: Other nucleotide sequences from this sample produce the same CDR3. The genes are TRBV27 and TRBJ1-6; D is ambiguous. Germline lookup yields CDR1 MNHEY and CDR2 SMNVEV (reference sequence). The CDR3 has 12 amino acids. Trimming pared 4 bases from V and 7 bases from J, leaving 5 bases between. The chain's CDR3 is CASSSGNSPLHF. The CDR3 DNA is TGTGCCAGCAGTTCCGGAAATTCACCCCTCCACTTT.

The rearrangement joins TRBV4-1 to TRBJ2-1; D tentatively reads TRBD1 or TRBD2 (6 bases each). V lost 2 bases and J 2 bases, leaving 10 bases between the germline ends. Per germline, CDR1 MGHRA and CDR2 YSYEKL. This CDR3 is 15 amino acids long. In DNA, the CDR3 is TGCGCCAGCAGCCAAAACGGGGGCCCCTACAATGAGCAGTTCTTC. Its translation: CASSQNGGPYNEQFF.

This clone was observed a few times. The V gene is TRBV9, the J gene TRBJ2-1, with TRBD2 matching 11 bases. Germline CDR1 SGDLS, CDR2 YYNGEE. V was pared by 3 bases and J by 11 bases, with 19 bases of the junction left unmatched. There are 18 residues in the CDR3. The CDR3: CASSAGLLAGAYNDKQFF. As DNA, the CDR3 is TGTGCCAGCAGCGCAGGCCTACTAGCGGGGGCATACAATGATAAGCAGTTCTTC.

This rearrangement joins TRBV6-6 to TRBJ2-2, with D unresolved. The V gene's germline CDR1 is MNHNY and CDR2 SVGAGI (reference sequence). The CDR3 runs 13 residues. V was trimmed by 3 bases and J by 6 bases, leaving 8 bases between them. CDR3 sequence reads: CASSYMAAGELFF. Here the CDR3 DNA reads TGTGCCAGCAGTTATATGGCAGCCGGGGAGCTGTTTTTT.

The CDR3 here is CASSESPAQETQYF. As DNA, the CDR3 is TGCGCCAGCAGTGAGTCGCCGGCCCAAGAGACCCAGTACTTC. This chain joins TRBV10-1 and TRBJ2-5; D not resolved. V was pared by 0 bases and J by 1 base, with 6 bases between. The CDR3 sequence is 14 residues long. Germline assignment: CDR1 WNHNN and CDR2 SYGVQD (reference sequence).

The chain joins TRBV2 to TRBJ2-2; 9 nucleotides align to TRBD2. The CDR3 consists of 15 residues. Germline values: CDR1 SNHLY, CDR2 FYNNEI. J lost 4 bases, V lost 8 bases, and 8 bases had no gene match. The CDR3 region has the DNA TGTGCCAGCTTTGGTAGCGGGGGTCCCACCGGGGAGCTGTTTTTT. Translation gives CASFGSGGPTGELFF. Full variable domain (missing parts from reference TRBV2 and TRBJ2-2): EPEVTQTPSHQVTQMGQEVILRCVPISNHLYFYWYRQILGQKVEFLVSFYNNEISEKSEIFDDQFSVERPDGSNFTLKIRSTKLEDSAMYFCASFGSGGPTGELFFGEGSRLTVL.

The chain uses TRBV5-1 and TRBJ1-4, with D uncertain. The CDR3 loop spans 14 amino acids. Between the trimmed V and J ends, which lost 2 bases and 8 bases, there was a span of 13 bases. The germline V gene has CDR1 SGHRS and CDR2 YFSETQ. Here the CDR3 reads CASSLKDGHEKLFF. CDR3 bases: TGCGCCAGCAGCTTAAAAGACGGCCACGAAAAACTGTTTTTT.

CDR3 sequence (DNA): TGTGCCAGCAGTTACTCAGGGACAGGCCAGCCCCAGCATTTT. Encoded protein: CASSYSGTGQPQHF. The V and J genes are TRBV2 and TRBJ1-5; 8 bases agree with TRBD1. The V gene's germline CDR1 is SNHLY and CDR2 FYNNEI. V lost 5 bases and J lost 7; bases outside the gene matches: 7. The CDR3 sequence is 14 residues long.

This clone has only a few counts. V gene TRBV19 combines with J gene TRBJ2-7; D is possibly TRBD1 or TRBD2 (5 bases each). V was clipped by 6 bases and J by 3 bases, with 18 bases between them. CDR3 size: 15 residues. Germline V gene data show CDR1 as LNHDA and CDR2 as SQIVND (reference sequence). CDR3 nucleotides: TGTGCCAGTAGCATGAAGGGGACCGTCGACTACGAGCAGTACTTC. Its translation is CASSMKGTVDYEQYF. The whole variable domain, filled in from reference TRBV19 and TRBJ2-7, reads DGGITQSPKYLFRKEGQNVTLSCEQNLNHDAMYWYRQDPGQGLRLIYYSQIVNDFQKGDIAEGYSVSREKKESFPLTVTSAQKNPTAFYLCASSMKGTVDYEQYFGPGTRLTVT.

V and J are TRBV30 and TRBJ1-1; D is unclear. Germline V CDR1 and CDR2: GTSNPN, SVGIG (reference sequence). Trimming took 3 bases from V and 0 from J, leaving 5 bases between them. The CDR3 loop spans 12 amino acids. The CDR3 nucleotides are TGTGCCTGGAGCGTCATGAACACTGAAGCTTTCTTT. Its translation is CAWSVMNTEAFF.

The chain carries TRBV5-5 and TRBJ2-3, with D hard to call. Germline lookup yields CDR1 SGHKS and CDR2 YYEKEE (reference sequence). The CDR3 sequence is 12 residues long. V lost 1 base to trimming and J lost 3 bases, with 3 bases between them. Here the CDR3 reads CASSLQTDTQYF. The CDR3 region has the DNA TGTGCCAGCAGCTTGCAGACAGATACGCAGTATTTT.

This clone was seen more than once but under ten times. The gene calls are TRBV2 and TRBJ2-5; TRBD2 matches at 9 bases. Losses at the gene ends were 3 bases for V and 4 bases for J; bases not matched to a gene: 0. Germline V gene sequence: CDR1 SNHLY, CDR2 FYNNEI. This CDR3 comprises 13 residues. The CDR3 DNA reads TGTGCCAGCAGTGAGCGGGGGGGAGAGACCCAGTACTTC. It specifies CASSERGGETQYF.

Turning to this clone: One end of the junction varies from germline; a read error may be responsible. The genes are TRBV7-7 and TRBJ1-2, with D unclear. In germline, CDR1 is SSHAT, CDR2 FNYEAQ (reference sequence). This CDR3 has 15 residues. This CDR3 reads CASSPGRTDNYGYTF. CDR3 sequence (DNA): TGCGCCAGCAGCCCTGGGCGAACAGACAACTATGGCTACACCTTC.

This clone has more than one count but fewer than ten. The chain has TRBV7-9 and TRBJ1-1, with 8 bases matching TRBD1. The CDR3 spans 14 residues. Germline V gene data show CDR1 as SEHNR and CDR2 as FQNEAQ (reference sequence). The V segment lost 5 bases and the J segment 11 bases; nucleotides outside the gene matches: 13. The CDR3 protein is CASSISQGALEAFF. Here the CDR3 DNA reads TGTGCCAGCAGCATAAGCCAGGGGGCATTGGAGGCTTTCTTT.

This chain links TRBV7-7 with TRBJ2-5; D not certain. Germline loops: CDR1 SSHAT, CDR2 FNYEAQ (reference sequence). With 1 base removed from V and 4 bases from J, the gap between germline ends came to 7 bases. The CDR3 has 13 residues. This CDR3 reads CASSLGNSETQYF. CDR3 nucleotides: TGTGCCAGCAGCTTAGGGAATTCAGAGACCCAGTACTTC.

J is TRBJ1-5 and V is TRBV5-6, with TRBD1 as a possible D gene (5 bases). Per germline, CDR1 SGHDT and CDR2 YYEEEE. Trimming removed 5 bases at V and 7 bases at J, with 16 bases between. The CDR3 totals 14 residues. CDR3 in amino acids: CASSVTVTLQPQHF. CDR3 coding DNA: TGTGCCAGCAGTGTGACAGTCACTTTACAGCCCCAGCATTTT.

This clone was counted once. The chain has TRBV5-1 and TRBJ2-5; no clear D. V was shortened by 5 bases and J by 0 bases, with 2 bases between the two germline ends. CDR3 length equals 11 residues. Germline assignment: CDR1 SGHRS and CDR2 YFSETQ. CDR3 residues: CASSNQETQYF. The CDR3 DNA is TGCGCCAGCAGTAACCAAGAGACCCAGTACTTC.

The V gene is TRBV6-6, the J gene TRBJ1-5, with D possibly being TRBD1 (6 bases). The germline V and J ends were trimmed by 2 bases and 3 bases, with 11 bases remaining between them. This CDR3 region has 15 residues. The V gene's germline CDR1 is MNHNY and CDR2 SVGAGI (reference sequence). CDR3 sequence reads: CASSYEGGFNQPQHF. In nucleotides, the CDR3 is TGTGCCAGCAGTTACGAGGGGGGGTTCAATCAGCCCCAGCATTTT.

This clone was counted a few times. This chain joins TRBV10-3 and TRBJ2-3; D is possibly TRBD1 (6 bases). Germline-derived CDR1 and CDR2 are ENHRY and SYGVKD. The length of the CDR3 is 14 residues. The ends were cut back, 3 bases at V and 4 bases at J, with 11 bases in the middle. CDR3 sequence reads: CAISDSQGADTQYF. The CDR3, as DNA: TGTGCCATCAGTGATTCACAGGGCGCAGATACGCAGTATTTT.